What follows are 3 T cell receptor beta chains derived from one specimen sequenced in a study of graft-versus-host responses after intestinal transplantation (dated by TCRdb to 2020 to 2022). Receptor amplification or capture employed the immunoSEQ multiplex PCR assay. Not all clones reach the TCRdb copy of this immuneACCESS table, which keeps in-frame sequences only. Checked studies attribute under half of the gap to unresolved V genes and leave the rest unexplained. Within this sample are about 7,000 clones, with roughly 28% of them counted one time only. The ten top clones hold 6% of the sample. The time point label, as the study defines it: cells obtained before transplantation from donor or recipient. Mixed lymphocyte reactions plated approximately 200,000 CFSE-labeled pre-transplant responders with approximately 200,000 irradiated violet-dye-labeled stimulators and were cultured for 6 days.

Here the sequenced sample was alloreactive CD8+ T cells from a mixed lymphocyte reaction culture, taken before transplantation. This sample's cell subset or site label indicates: CFSE-low proliferating T cells sorted from approximately 6-day pre-transplant mixed lymphocyte reaction (GvH or HvG direction). Receptor source: a human patient who was an organ donor for intestinal transplantation.

The chain employs TRBV30 and TRBJ2-1, with 13 bases matching TRBD2. Germline V gene sequence: CDR1 GTSNPN, CDR2 SVGIG (reference sequence). This CDR3 is built from 12 residues. V was pared by 7 bases and J by 9 bases, with 3 bases of the junction left unmatched. The CDR3 reads CAFTSGGVEQFF. In DNA, the CDR3 is TGTGCCTTTACTAGCGGGGGGGTTGAGCAGTTCTTC.

The chain combines TRBV4-2 with TRBJ2-7, with 9 bases that match TRBD1. V lost 1 base and J lost 3; bases outside the gene matches: 7. This CDR3 comprises 16 residues. From germline, CDR1 is LGHNA and CDR2 YNFKEQ. This chain's CDR3 is CASSQGRWDRDYEQYF. For the CDR3, the DNA is TGTGCCAGCAGCCAAGGGCGATGGGACAGGGACTACGAGCAGTACTTC.

The chain recombines TRBV5-1 with TRBJ1-1; 8 bases agree with TRBD1. Germline CDR1 SGHRS, CDR2 YFSETQ. V trimming: 2 bases; J trimming: 0 bases; junction bases outside the gene matches: 3. The CDR3 is 15 amino acids. DNA for the CDR3: TGCGCCAGCAGCTTCGGACAGGGCTTGAACACTGAAGCTTTCTTT. It specifies CASSFGQGLNTEAFF.